A single sample gave rise to the 27 T cell receptor beta chains below, sequenced in a study of blood T cell repertoires in COVID-19. Assay used: immunoSEQ multiplex PCR; TCRdb lists only in-frame clones, some missing. In the table there are some 37,000 clones, about 88% of which are singletons. Input material: peripheral blood. The receptor set was obtained from a man in his fifties in a cohort sampled during active COVID-19.

The chain has TRBV7-9 and TRBJ1-1; D perhaps matches TRBD1 (6 bases). Germline values: CDR1 SEHNR, CDR2 FQNEAQ (reference sequence). Trimming stripped 1 base from V and 1 base from J, with 10 bases between. The CDR3 is 15 residues long. CDR3: CASSLGGQPNTEAFF. CDR3 coding DNA: TGTGCCAGCAGCTTAGGGGGACAACCGAACACTGAAGCTTTCTTT.

The chain couples TRBV7-3 to TRBJ1-1; TRBD1 agrees at 8 bases. V shed 6 bases and J 6 bases; nucleotides not matched to a gene: 6. CDR3 length: 13 residues. The V gene's germline CDR1 is SGHTA and CDR2 FQGTGA. CDR3 region: CASSSTGGAEAFF. The CDR3 nucleotides read TGTGCCAGCAGTTCAACAGGGGGGGCTGAAGCTTTCTTT.

Only a few counts were recorded for this clone. The rearrangement joins TRBV9 to TRBJ2-1; 8 bases fit TRBD2. V was pared by 0 bases and J by 0 bases, with 2 bases of the junction left unmatched. Germline lookup yields CDR1 SGDLS and CDR2 YYNGEE. The CDR3 runs 16 residues. Here the CDR3 DNA reads TGTGCCAGCAGCGTAGGCGGGGGGAGCTCCTACAATGAGCAGTTCTTC. Its translation: CASSVGGGSSYNEQFF.

V is TRBV3-1 (or the pseudogene TRBV3-2) and J is TRBJ2-1; 9 bases match TRBD2. Germline CDR1 reads LGHDT; CDR2 reads YNNKEL (reference sequence). This CDR3 has 16 residues. V was pared by 6 bases and J by 2 bases, with 8 bases of the junction left unmatched. This CDR3 is CASSNTPSGAYNEQFF. Written as DNA, the CDR3 is TGTGCCAGCAGTAATACGCCTAGCGGGGCCTACAATGAGCAGTTCTTC.

The chain has TRBV19 and TRBJ1-1; D might be TRBD1 (6 bases). This CDR3 spans 14 amino acids. V was pared by 5 bases and J by 7 bases, with 17 bases between. The germline V gene encodes CDR1 LNHDA and CDR2 SQIVND (reference sequence). As DNA, the CDR3 is TGTGCCAGTAGTGTCCCGACAGGTCTTCTTGAAGCTTTCTTT. Translation gives CASSVPTGLLEAFF.

V usage is TRBV6-2 or TRBV6-3 and J usage is TRBJ1-1; 8 positions agree with TRBD1. The CDR3 has 17 residues. Germline V gene lookup returns CDR1 MNHEY and CDR2 SVGEGT. V trimming: 4 bases; J trimming: 0 bases; junction bases outside the gene matches: 10. This CDR3 reads CASSFSGGAGMNTEAFF. The CDR3 DNA sequence: TGTGCCAGCAGTTTCTCAGGGGGCGCGGGGATGAACACTGAAGCTTTCTTT.

V is TRBV11-2 and J is TRBJ1-6, with a weak D call TRBD1 (5 bases). Trimming left V 5 bases short and J 10 bases short, with 15 bases between. This CDR3 has 14 residues. Germline V gene data show CDR1 as SGHAT and CDR2 as FQNNGV. The CDR3 region has the DNA TGTGCCAGCAGCCGAGCAGGGTTAGAATCACCCCTCCACTTT. Its translation: CASSRAGLESPLHF.

The CDR3 DNA is TGTGCCAGCAGCCCCCAGGGACTAGCGGGACGAGGTACGCAGTATTTT. It translates to CASSPQGLAGRGTQYF. The genes are TRBV11-2 and TRBJ2-3, with 13 nucleotides matching TRBD2. Germline-derived CDR1 and CDR2 are SGHAT and FQNNGV. The V gene end was trimmed by 5 bases and the J gene end by 8 bases; junction bases not matched to a gene: 10. The CDR3 is 16 residues long.

The V call is TRBV30, the J call TRBJ1-1; unclear D gene. The CDR3 extends over 14 amino acids. Germline values: CDR1 GTSNPN, CDR2 SVGIG (reference sequence). V lost 0 bases to trimming and J lost 2 bases, with 10 bases between them. CDR3 in DNA: TGTGCCTGGAGTGTACGCGCCCATAACACTGAAGCTTTCTTT. It translates to CAWSVRAHNTEAFF. The complete variable domain, with remaining parts taken from reference TRBV30 and TRBJ1-1, reads SQTIHQWPATLVQPVGSPLSLECTVEGTSNPNLYWYRQAAGRGLQLLFYSVGIGQISSEVPQNLSASRPQDRQFILSSKKLLLSDSGFYLCAWSVRAHNTEAFFGQGTRLTVV.

J is TRBJ1-1 and V is TRBV7-9, with a possible D match to TRBD1 (5 bases). The V gene's germline CDR1 is SEHNR and CDR2 FQNEAQ (reference sequence). With 5 bases removed from V and 4 bases from J, the gap between germline ends came to 14 bases. This CDR3 contains 14 residues. The DNA for the CDR3 is TGTGCCAGCAGCCCCTTGACAGCTGCCACTGAAGCTTTCTTT. Protein sequence: CASSPLTAATEAFF. The full variable domain, with the rest looked up from reference TRBV7-9 and TRBJ1-1, is DTGVSQNPRHKITKRGQNVTFRCDPISEHNRLYWYRQTLGQGPEFLTYFQNEAQLEKSRLLSDRFSAERPKGSFSTLEIQRTEQGDSAMYLCASSPLTAATEAFFGQGTRLTVV.

This sequence joins TRBV30 and TRBJ2-7, with D possibly matching TRBD2 (5 bases). V was shortened by 0 bases and J by 0 bases, with 18 bases between the two germline ends. Germline V gene lookup returns CDR1 GTSNPN and CDR2 SVGIG (reference sequence). CDR3 length: 17 residues. CDR3 DNA: TGTGCCTGGAGTGTACTCCTTTTTAGGGAGAGCTCCTACGAGCAGTACTTC. As protein: CAWSVLLFRESSYEQYF.

Here the CDR3 reads CASGELPQETQYF. CDR3 nucleotides: TGTGCCAGCGGGGAGCTGCCGCAAGAGACCCAGTACTTC. This chain joins TRBV7-3 and TRBJ2-5; possible D gene TRBD2, 5 bases. The CDR3 contains 13 residues. V was pared by 8 bases and J by 2 bases, with 12 bases between. The germline CDR1 and CDR2 sequences are SGHTA and FQGTGA. Using reference TRBV7-3 and TRBJ2-5 for the parts outside the CDR3, the full variable domain is GAGVSQTPSNKVTEKGKYVELRCDPISGHTALYWYRQSLGQGPEFLIYFQGTGAADDSGLPNDRFFAVRPEGSVSTLKIQRTERGDSAVYLCASGELPQETQYFGPGTRLLVL.

The rearrangement joins TRBV4-3 to TRBJ2-7, with a weak D call TRBD1 (6 bases). This CDR3 comprises 15 residues. Germline CDR1 reads LGHNA; CDR2 reads YSLEER. V dropped 0 bases and J dropped 3 bases, with 12 bases sitting between them. CDR3 amino acids: CASSQDDRQDYEQYF. The CDR3 DNA is TGCGCCAGCAGCCAAGATGACAGGCAAGACTACGAGCAGTACTTC.

This chain connects TRBV9 to TRBJ1-3; 8 nucleotides line up with TRBD1. Germline CDR1 and CDR2: SGDLS and YYNGEE. V gave up 3 bases and J gave up 2 bases; unmatched junction bases: 4. This CDR3 comprises 15 residues. CDR3 sequence (DNA): TGTGCCAGCAGCGAGGGGACAGGCCCTGGAAACACCATATATTTT. It encodes CASSEGTGPGNTIYF.

The rearrangement joins TRBV7-9 to TRBJ1-2; the match to TRBD1 covers 7 bases. V lost 3 bases and J lost 3; bases outside the gene matches: 1. Germline lookup yields CDR1 SEHNR and CDR2 FQNEAQ (reference sequence). The CDR3 has 13 residues. Here the CDR3 reads CASSFQGDYGYTF. The CDR3 coding sequence is TGTGCCAGCAGCTTCCAGGGGGACTATGGCTACACCTTC.

V is TRBV11-3 and J is TRBJ2-3; 7 bases align to TRBD1. Germline assignment: CDR1 SGHNT and CDR2 YENEEA. J was trimmed by 2 bases and V by 5 bases; bases with no gene match: 13. The CDR3 has 17 residues. The CDR3 bases are TGTGCCAGCAGCGCCCCCAGGTACACAGGGGACACAGATACGCAGTATTTT. It yields the protein CASSAPRYTGDTDTQYF.

V is TRBV6-4 and J is TRBJ2-3; maybe TRBD1 (6 bases). Trimming took off 6 bases at V and 2 bases at J, with 12 bases between the two ends. Germline-derived CDR1 and CDR2 are MRHNA and SNTAGT. There are 14 residues in the CDR3. CDR3 sequence (DNA): TGTGCCAGCAGCCAGACAGGAGCCACAGATACGCAGTATTTT. Translation: CASSQTGATDTQYF.

This clone appeared a single time. The chain uses TRBV11-3 and TRBJ2-1; 13 bases line up with TRBD2. The germline V gene encodes CDR1 SGHNT and CDR2 YENEEA. The CDR3 has 15 residues. V trimming: 5 bases; J trimming: 7 bases; junction bases outside the gene matches: 5. CDR3: CASSTSGGARNEQFF. DNA of the CDR3: TGTGCCAGCAGCACTAGCGGGGGGGCCAGAAATGAGCAGTTCTTC.

The genes are TRBV5-5 and TRBJ1-4; D unresolved. The germline CDR1 and CDR2 sequences are SGHKS and YYEKEE (reference sequence). There are 16 residues in the CDR3. V lost 1 base to trimming and J lost 0 bases, with 10 bases between them. In DNA, the CDR3 is TGTGCCAGCAGCTTGTTTTACAAGACAACTAATGAAAAACTGTTTTTT. Translation gives CASSLFYKTTNEKLFF. Full variable domain (remainder filled in from reference TRBV5-5 and TRBJ1-4): DAGVTQSPTHLIKTRGQQVTLRCSPISGHKSVSWYQQVLGQGPQFIFQYYEKEERGRGNFPDRFSARQFPNYSSELNVNALLLGDSALYLCASSLFYKTTNEKLFFGSGTQLSVL.

This clone was detected only once. The chain carries TRBV27 and TRBJ2-5; D unclear. The CDR3 is 14 amino acids. Between the trimmed V and J ends, which lost 0 bases and 0 bases, there was a span of 5 bases. CDR1 MNHEY and CDR2 SMNVEV come from the germline V gene (reference sequence). CDR3 sequence reads: CASSLSSYQETQYF. DNA of the CDR3: TGTGCCAGCAGTTTATCCTCCTACCAAGAGACCCAGTACTTC.

The V call is TRBV29-1, the J call TRBJ1-2; D possibly corresponds to TRBD1 (5 bases). Germline CDR1 reads SQVTM; CDR2 reads ANQGSEA. Trimming stripped 5 bases from V and 8 bases from J, with 21 bases between. The CDR3 contains 14 residues. DNA of the CDR3: TGCAGCGTTCGGGCCCCGACAGTTCGGATGGGCTACACCTTC. Translation gives CSVRAPTVRMGYTF.

As to this clone: One junction end does not reproduce the germline sequence, and a read error may be involved. This rearrangement joins TRBV7-7 to TRBJ2-1, with 7 bases that match TRBD2. There are 15 residues in the CDR3. Germline V gives CDR1 SSHAT, CDR2 FNYEAQ (reference sequence). CDR3 DNA: TGTGCTAGCAGCCAACTAGCGACCCCCTACAATGAGCAGTTCTTC. Its protein is CASSQLATPYNEQFF.

The chain carries TRBV9 and TRBJ2-5; 7 bases fit TRBD1. The CDR3 has 15 residues. From germline, CDR1 is SGDLS and CDR2 YYNGEE. The V gene end was trimmed by 3 bases and the J gene end by 5 bases; junction bases not matched to a gene: 10. The CDR3 sequence is CASSAVTGSGETQYF. CDR3 DNA: TGTGCCAGCAGCGCGGTGACAGGGTCTGGGGAGACCCAGTACTTC. Looking up the rest from reference TRBV9 and TRBJ2-5 gives the full variable domain: DSGVTQTPKHLITATGQRVTLRCSPRSGDLSVYWYQQSLDQGLQFLIQYYNGEERAKGNILERFSAQQFPDLHSELNLSSLELGDSALYFCASSAVTGSGETQYFGPGTRLLVL.

This chain joins TRBV13 and TRBJ1-1, with a possible D match to TRBD1 (5 bases). The CDR3 loop spans 16 amino acids. The germline CDR1 and CDR2 sequences are PRHDT and FYEKMQ (reference sequence). Deletions cut 5 bases from V and 4 bases from J, with 20 bases between. The CDR3, as DNA: TGTGCCAGCAGCCCCCCTTGGGGCCCGGTCGCCACTGAAGCTTTCTTT. It encodes CASSPPWGPVATEAFF. Full variable domain (missing parts from reference TRBV13 and TRBJ1-1): AAGVIQSPRHLIKEKRETATLKCYPIPRHDTVYWYQQGPGQDPQFLISFYEKMQSDKGSIPDRFSAQQFSDYHSELNMSSLELGDSALYFCASSPPWGPVATEAFFGQGTRLTVV.

The CDR3 DNA reads as TGTGCCTGGGCCCCCGGGGGAAACACTGAAGCTTTCTTT. Translated: CAWAPGGNTEAFF. The V gene is TRBV30, the J gene TRBJ1-1, with D maybe TRBD1 (5 bases). V lost 5 bases to trimming and J lost 2 bases, with 12 bases between them. In germline, CDR1 is GTSNPN, CDR2 SVGIG (reference sequence). This CDR3 region has 13 residues.

J is TRBJ2-7 and V is TRBV9; 7 bases match TRBD2. Germline V CDR1 and CDR2: SGDLS, YYNGEE. With V trimmed by 0 bases and J by 2 bases, 5 bases remained unmatched. The CDR3 spans 15 residues. Written as DNA, the CDR3 is TGTGCCAGCAGCGTAGACGGGGGGATAACCTACGAGCAGTACTTC. It translates to CASSVDGGITYEQYF.

The chain links TRBV27 to TRBJ2-1; 9 nucleotides line up with TRBD2. This CDR3 region has 13 residues. With V trimmed by 3 bases and J by 15 bases, 9 bases remained unmatched. CDR1 is MNHEY, CDR2 SMNVEV, per germline (reference sequence). DNA for the CDR3: TGTGCCAGCAGTTTTCCCGGGCTAGCGGGATTGTTCTTC. Protein product: CASSFPGLAGLFF.